The rows below give T cell receptor beta chains drawn from one sample of a study of molecular identifiers for immune sequencing clone quantification. TCRdb processed the PCR reads anew with MiXCR; each CDR3 protein has one entry. The sample contains about half a million distinct CDR3 sequences, about 22% of which appear only once. Sequenced material: naive CD8+ T cells from blood, with Jurkat cell RNA spiked in. These receptors all come from a human donor in good health. Some libraries in this study had Jurkat cell RNA spiked in. Both conserved end residues are part of each CDR3. A D gene is named only where the DNA matches it firmly. A row's size may be missing; if present it is once, few, many or a size class.

TRBV6-5	many	TRBJ1-3	.	CASIDSGNTIYF	TGTGCCAGCATCGACTCTGGAAACACCATATATTTT
TRBV5-1	many	TRBJ1-1	.	CASKTGWNTEAFF	TGCGCCAGCAAAACAGGGTGGAACACTGAAGCTTTCTTT
TRBV12-3/TRBV12-4	.	TRBJ2-1	.	CASSLGDVYNEQSF	TGTGCCAGCAGTTTAGGGGACGTCTACAATGAGCAGTCCTTC
TRBV27	many	TRBJ1-1	.	CASSFTGITEAFF	TGTGCCAGCAGTTTTACAGGGATCACTGAAGCTTTCTTT
TRBV27	few	TRBJ1-2	.	CASKPTGQIYGYTF	TGTGCCAGCAAACCAACCGGACAGATCTATGGCTACACCTTC
TRBV6-2/TRBV6-3	many	TRBJ1-2	.	CASTEQEYANYGYTF	TGTGCCAGCACCGAACAGGAATATGCTAACTATGGCTACACCTTC
TRBV6-4	few	TRBJ2-2	TRBD2	CASSDLPTSGGSVELFF	TGTGCCAGCAGTGACCTCCCGACTAGCGGGGGGTCGGTGGAGCTGTTTTTT
TRBV6-2/TRBV6-3	.	TRBJ1-2	.	CASSWDIAYGYTF	TGTGCCAGCAGTTGGGACATTGCATATGGCTACACCTTC
TRBV7-9	many	TRBJ2-1	TRBD2	CASSPLAGGTNEQFF	TGTGCCAGCAGCCCACTAGCGGGAGGGACCAATGAGCAGTTCTTC
TRBV7-9	.	TRBJ2-4	TRBD2	CASSLVGEGKQDF	TGTGCCAGCAGCTTAGTGGGGGAGGGGAAGCAGGACTTC
TRBV4-2	.	TRBJ2-7	.	CASSQTASYEQYF	TGTGCCAGCAGCCAAACGGCCTCCTACGAGCAGTACTTC
TRBV5-1	.	TRBJ2-1	.	CASSTDNYNEQFF	TGCGCCAGCAGCACGGATAACTACAATGAGCAGTTCTTC
TRBV13	many	TRBJ2-5	.	CASSLGPSAFQETQYF	TGTGCCAGCAGCTTAGGTCCTTCCGCGTTCCAAGAGACCCAGTACTTC
TRBV6-2/TRBV6-3	.	TRBJ2-5	.	CASSYSLAKETQYF	TGTGCCAGCAGTTACTCGCTAGCCAAAGAGACCCAGTACTTC
TRBV30	.	TRBJ1-5	.	CAWSVGASNQPQHF	TGTGCCTGGAGTGTAGGGGCTAGCAATCAGCCCCAGCATTTT
TRBV4-1	few	TRBJ2-5	.	CASSQSNIGGETQYF	TGCGCCAGCAGCCAGTCCAATATAGGCGGAGAGACCCAGTACTTC
TRBV29-1	many	TRBJ2-7	.	CSVVRGNEQYF	TGCAGCGTTGTAAGGGGAAACGAGCAGTACTTC
TRBV7-2	.	TRBJ1-6	.	CASSYTGLNSPLHF	TGTGCCAGCAGCTATACAGGGCTTAATTCACCCCTCCACTTT
TRBV27	.	TRBJ2-7	TRBD1	CASSFEGAGSYEQYF	TGTGCCAGCAGTTTCGAGGGGGCAGGGTCCTACGAGCAGTACTTC
TRBV12-3/TRBV12-4	few	TRBJ2-3	TRBD2	CASSASGGEVDTQYF	TGTGCCAGCAGCGCTAGCGGGGGGGAGGTAGATACGCAGTATTTT
TRBV10-3	few	TRBJ2-3	TRBD2	CAISESIGVLAGRTDTQYF	TGTGCCATCAGTGAGTCGATTGGCGTTTTAGCGGGACGCACAGATACGCAGTATTTT
TRBV12-3/TRBV12-4	.	TRBJ2-3	.	CASTSPGRYPDGTQYF	TGTGCCAGCACCTCTCCGGGGCGATACCCGGATGGTACGCAGTATTTT
TRBV15	few	TRBJ2-2	.	CATSRPDGGGLGELFF	TGTGCCACCAGCCGGCCGGATGGCGGAGGGCTTGGGGAGCTGTTTTTT
TRBV7-8	many	TRBJ1-1	.	CASSYQDTNTEAFF	TGTGCCAGCAGCTATCAGGACACCAACACTGAAGCTTTCTTT
TRBV7-6	many	TRBJ2-6	.	CASSSSYSKQGPSGANVLTF	TGTGCCAGCAGCTCATCATACTCTAAACAGGGCCCCTCTGGGGCCAACGTCCTGACTTTC
TRBV10-1	few	TRBJ2-7	.	CASSESRRIGSSEQYF	TGCGCCAGCAGTGAGTCGAGAAGGATAGGGTCTAGCGAGCAGTACTTC
TRBV19	.	TRBJ2-7	TRBD1	CASSIDRGQGTYEQYF	TGTGCCAGTAGTATAGATCGGGGACAGGGTACCTACGAGCAGTACTTC
TRBV7-8	many	TRBJ2-5	.	CASSSAGESGQKETQYF	TGTGCCAGCAGCTCAGCAGGGGAATCGGGACAAAAAGAGACCCAGTACTTC
TRBV14	.	TRBJ2-5	TRBD2	CASSQDVNSGGPQGTQYF	TGTGCCAGCAGCCAAGATGTCAATAGCGGGGGTCCTCAAGGGACCCAGTACTTC
TRBV7-9	.	TRBJ2-7	.	CASSLAWTRTYEQYF	TGTGCCAGCAGCTTAGCCTGGACACGAACCTACGAGCAGTACTTC